The 29 T cell receptor beta chains listed next were all sequenced from one sample in a study of cytomegalovirus exposure and HLA in healthy donors. In the PCR, 60 Vbeta and 13 Jbeta primers were used. The repertoire was sequenced with immunoSEQ multiplex PCR; TCRdb's copy has only in-frame clones and lacks some. The repertoire consists of hundreds of thousands of clones, with about four fifths occurring once and the leading ten covering 2.5% to 3.5%. Sequenced input: PBMCs. Source of these receptors: a man younger than 45 in good health and CMV-seronegative.

The genes are TRBV28 and TRBJ2-7; D might be TRBD2 (5 bases). Trimming took off 6 bases at V and 2 bases at J, with 8 bases between the two ends. This CDR3 spans 12 amino acids. Per the germline V gene, CDR1 is MDHEN and CDR2 is SYDVKM. The DNA of the CDR3 is TGTGCCAGCAGAGAGGGTGCCTACGAGCAGTACTTC. Amino acids: CASREGAYEQYF.

CDR3 sequence reads: CASKFYDRGEAFF. The CDR3 DNA follows: TGTGCCAGCAAGTTTTATGACAGGGGTGAAGCTTTCTTT. This rearrangement joins TRBV28 to TRBJ1-1, with 8 positions matching TRBD1. The CDR3 spans 13 residues. With V trimmed by 7 bases and J by 7 bases, 8 bases remained unmatched. The germline V gene has CDR1 MDHEN and CDR2 SYDVKM.

The V gene is TRBV15, the J gene TRBJ2-5, with 7 bases identical to TRBD1. Germline CDR1 LNHNV, CDR2 YYDKDF (reference sequence). The CDR3 loop spans 15 amino acids. V shed 2 bases, J shed 5 bases, and the junction held 8 bases outside the gene matches. CDR3 loop: CATSRPDRQLETQYF. As DNA, the CDR3 is TGTGCCACCAGCAGACCGGACAGGCAGTTGGAGACCCAGTACTTC.

CDR3 DNA: TGCGCCAGCAGCTACCAGGGGTCGCACGAGCAGTACTTC. Its translation is CASSYQGSHEQYF. The chain has TRBV5-1 and TRBJ2-7, with D tentatively TRBD1 (6 bases). The CDR3 has 13 amino acids. Trimming took off 3 bases at V and 5 bases at J, with 12 bases between the two ends. Germline CDR1 SGHRS, CDR2 YFSETQ.

This chain links TRBV6-1 with TRBJ2-6; tentatively, D is TRBD2 (6 bases). CDR1 is MNHNS and CDR2 is SASEGT in the germline V gene. There are 18 residues in the CDR3. V was clipped by 4 bases and J by 4 bases, with 20 bases between them. The chain's CDR3 is CASSGPSRETAGANVLTF. The CDR3 DNA is TGTGCCAGCAGTGGTCCTAGCCGGGAGACGGCGGGGGCCAACGTCCTGACTTTC.

The rearrangement links TRBV7-6 to TRBJ2-2; 13 bases align to TRBD2. The CDR3 has 18 amino acids. J gave up 6 bases and V 2 bases, and 9 bases lay outside the gene matches. CDR1 and CDR2 from the germline V gene are SGHVS and FNYEAQ. The CDR3 bases are TGTGCCAGCAGCTTAACACGGACTAGCGGGGGTAGGGCCGGGGAGCTGTTTTTT. As protein: CASSLTRTSGGRAGELFF.

The V gene is TRBV4-3, the J gene TRBJ2-2, with D maybe TRBD1 (5 bases). Trimming took off 4 bases at V and 0 bases at J, with 12 bases between the two ends. The CDR3 runs to 16 residues. From germline, CDR1 is LGHNA and CDR2 YSLEER. CDR3 region: CASSRVETANTGELFF. CDR3 DNA sequence: TGCGCCAGCAGCCGAGTGGAGACAGCGAACACCGGGGAGCTGTTTTTT.

This clone has just one count. The CDR3 sequence: CASSEAFGHELGGDQPQHF. CDR3 DNA sequence: TGTGCCAGCAGTGAAGCGTTTGGGCACGAGTTAGGAGGGGATCAGCCCCAGCATTTT. The chain couples TRBV6-1 to TRBJ1-5; TRBD1 is a possible D gene (5 bases). The CDR3 has 19 residues. Germline assignment: CDR1 MNHNS and CDR2 SASEGT. Trimming removed 0 bases at V and 5 bases at J, with 23 bases between.

The gene calls are TRBV4-2 and TRBJ1-1; maybe TRBD1 (5 bases). The length of the CDR3 is 14 residues. Trimming removed 3 bases from V and 4 bases from J, with 12 bases in between. CDR1 and CDR2 from the germline V gene are LGHNA and YNFKEQ. CDR3 sequence (DNA): TGTGCCAGCAGCCAGGGCCGGGGGGGCACTGAAGCTTTCTTT. Protein: CASSQGRGGTEAFF.

The chain is built from TRBV4-1 and TRBJ1-2, with 8 bases lining up with TRBD1. CDR1 is MGHRA and CDR2 is YSYEKL in the germline V gene. This CDR3 is 15 amino acids long. J lost 6 bases, V lost 0 bases, and 6 bases had no gene match. The CDR3: CASSQDGRGLDGYTF. CDR3 nucleotides: TGCGCCAGCAGCCAAGACGGCAGGGGGCTTGATGGCTACACCTTC.

The chain is built from TRBV13 and TRBJ2-7; 16 bases fit TRBD2. The CDR3 is 16 residues long. V lost 5 bases, J lost 5 bases, and 6 bases stayed unmatched. Germline V gene sequence: CDR1 PRHDT, CDR2 FYEKMQ (reference sequence). DNA of the CDR3: TGTGCCAGCAGCCTGGGGACTAGCGGGGGGGCAAACGAGCAGTACTTC. Its protein is CASSLGTSGGANEQYF.

In this sample, this clone turned up a few times. The chain has TRBV19 and TRBJ1-1; 7 bases are a match to TRBD1. Trimming took 4 bases from V and 2 from J; bases not matched to a gene: 10. The length of the CDR3 is 16 residues. Germline V gene data show CDR1 as LNHDA and CDR2 as SQIVND (reference sequence). The CDR3 protein is CASSTAGTAFNTEAFF. DNA for the CDR3: TGTGCCAGTAGTACCGCCGGGACAGCATTTAACACTGAAGCTTTCTTT. The full variable domain, in which reference TRBV19 and TRBJ1-1 provide the parts outside the CDR3, is DGGITQSPKYLFRKEGQNVTLSCEQNLNHDAMYWYRQDPGQGLRLIYYSQIVNDFQKGDIAEGYSVSREKKESFPLTVTSAQKNPTAFYLCASSTAGTAFNTEAFFGQGTRLTVV.

The V and J genes are TRBV5-4 and TRBJ2-3; 12 positions match TRBD2. This CDR3 has 16 residues. The ends lost 0 bases at V and 6 bases at J; junction bases unmatched: 5. Germline CDR1 reads SGHNT; CDR2 reads YYREEE (reference sequence). This CDR3 reads CASSLATSGGWDTQYF. In DNA form, the CDR3 reads TGTGCCAGCAGCTTGGCAACTAGCGGGGGGTGGGATACGCAGTATTTT.

The CDR3: CAISDGVSEFGEKLFF. CDR3 bases: TGTGCCATCAGTGACGGGGTCTCGGAATTTGGGGAAAAACTGTTTTTT. V gene TRBV10-3 combines with J gene TRBJ1-4; D is unresolved. The CDR3 runs to 16 residues. The V gene lost 3 bases and the J gene lost 8 bases, with 19 bases spanning the gap. Germline lookup yields CDR1 ENHRY and CDR2 SYGVKD.

The chain recombines TRBV10-3 with TRBJ2-3; 14 nucleotides agree with TRBD2. This CDR3 spans 13 amino acids. With V trimmed by 6 bases and J by 8 bases, 1 base remained unmatched. Germline lookup yields CDR1 ENHRY and CDR2 SYGVKD. CDR3: CAIRGTSGGTQYF. CDR3 DNA: TGTGCCATCAGGGGGACTAGCGGGGGTACGCAGTATTTT.

The V gene is TRBV20-1, the J gene TRBJ2-3, with D perhaps matching TRBD2 (5 bases). The CDR3 sequence is 11 residues long. CDR1 DFQATT and CDR2 SNEGSKA come from the germline V gene (reference sequence). V was cut by 0 bases and J by 12 bases, with 10 bases left in between. Written as DNA, the CDR3 is TGCAGTGCTAGAGATTCAGCGGTCCAGTATTTT. As protein: CSARDSAVQYF.

This clone was recorded once. The chain has TRBV19 and TRBJ1-2; 7 nucleotides match TRBD1. The germline V gene encodes CDR1 LNHDA and CDR2 SQIVND (reference sequence). The CDR3 extends over 15 amino acids. Trimming removed 3 bases from V and 0 bases from J; junction bases left unmatched: 4. CDR3 bases: TGTGCCAGTAGTATTCAAGGGACAGCTAACTATGGCTACACCTTC. Amino acids: CASSIQGTANYGYTF.

V usage is TRBV5-1 and J usage is TRBJ2-1, with 9 bases that match TRBD2. Germline V gives CDR1 SGHRS, CDR2 YFSETQ. This CDR3 is built from 15 residues. Losses at the gene ends were 4 bases for V and 5 bases for J; bases not matched to a gene: 7. In nucleotides, the CDR3 is TGCGCCAGCAGCCACAGCGGGGGGTCTAACAATGAGCAGTTCTTC. Amino acid sequence: CASSHSGGSNNEQFF.

This rearrangement joins TRBV5-6 to TRBJ1-2; D remains ambiguous. The V gene lost 1 base and the J gene lost 3 bases, with 10 bases spanning the gap. The germline V gene has CDR1 SGHDT and CDR2 YYEEEE. The CDR3 loop spans 14 amino acids. CDR3 sequence reads: CASSLTASYYGYTF. The CDR3 nucleotides read TGTGCCAGCAGCTTGACCGCAAGCTACTATGGCTACACCTTC.

The CDR3 bases are TGTGCCAGCAGCTCACAGGGGACTGAAGCTTTCTTT. This sequence encodes CASSSQGTEAFF. The chain couples TRBV7-9 to TRBJ1-1; 7 bases line up with TRBD1. Germline V gene sequence: CDR1 SEHNR, CDR2 FQNEAQ (reference sequence). Losses at the gene ends were 4 bases for V and 5 bases for J; bases not matched to a gene: 1. This CDR3 spans 12 amino acids.

The J gene is TRBJ2-7, the V gene TRBV4-2, with a possible D match to TRBD2 (6 bases). Trimming removed 4 bases from V and 2 bases from J, with 24 bases in between. This CDR3 contains 18 residues. CDR1 LGHNA and CDR2 YNFKEQ come from the germline V gene. The CDR3 here is CASSPRGEGGLTAYEQYF. In DNA form, the CDR3 reads TGTGCCAGCAGCCCAAGAGGGGAAGGAGGGTTGACTGCCTACGAGCAGTACTTC.

The CDR3 coding sequence is TGTGCCACCGGACTCCGAAGCGAGCAGTACTTC. Amino acids: CATGLRSEQYF. The chain carries TRBV10-3 and TRBJ2-7, with D possibly being TRBD2 (5 bases). Germline V gene data show CDR1 as ENHRY and CDR2 as SYGVKD. Trimming took off 10 bases at V and 6 bases at J, with 13 bases between the two ends. The CDR3 covers 11 residues.

This rearrangement joins TRBV15 to TRBJ2-5; weak D call: TRBD1 (5 bases). Near its end, the DNA agrees better with TRBJ2-7, so the J call may be wrong. Germline CDR1 is LNHNV and CDR2 is YYDKDF (reference sequence). The CDR3 runs to 14 residues. The CDR3 loop reads CATSSSDRAYEQYF. CDR3 nucleotide sequence: TGTGCCACCAGCTCGTCTGACAGAGCCTACGAGCAGTACTTC.

The rearrangement uses TRBV29-1 and TRBJ1-2; the D is unclear. The CDR3 totals 14 residues. From germline, CDR1 is SQVTM and CDR2 ANQGSEA. The V and J ends lost 3 bases and 5 bases respectively, with 16 bases between them. The CDR3, as DNA: TGCAGCGTTGAGTCAGGCTGGTCGGGGTATGGCTACACCTTC. It translates to CSVESGWSGYGYTF.

The chain carries TRBV5-6 and TRBJ1-2; TRBD1 matches at 10 bases. Germline CDR1 SGHDT, CDR2 YYEEEE. V trimming: 4 bases; J trimming: 5 bases; junction bases outside the gene matches: 8. CDR3 length: 15 residues. The DNA of the CDR3 is TGTGCCAGCAGCCTACGGGACAGGGGCGCTTATGGCTACACCTTC. This codes for CASSLRDRGAYGYTF. Together with reference TRBV5-6 and TRBJ1-2, the CDR3 gives the full variable domain: DAGVTQSPTHLIKTRGQQVTLRCSPKSGHDTVSWYQQALGQGPQFIFQYYEEEERQRGNFPDRFSGHQFPNYSSELNVNALLLGDSALYLCASSLRDRGAYGYTFGSGTRLTVV.

The chain couples TRBV5-6 to TRBJ2-5, with TRBD1 matching over 7 bases. Matching the DNA end better, TRBJ2-7 makes the J call doubtful. The CDR3 covers 14 residues. Germline lookup yields CDR1 SGHDT and CDR2 YYEEEE. In nucleotides, the CDR3 is TGTGCCAGCAGCTTGGGGACAGGTTACTACGAGCAGTACTTC. Its translation is CASSLGTGYYEQYF.

This chain links TRBV4-1 with TRBJ1-4; D gene ambiguous. The V gene lost 4 bases and the J gene lost 3 bases, with 9 bases spanning the gap. The CDR3 is made up of 14 amino acids. Germline V gives CDR1 MGHRA, CDR2 YSYEKL. CDR3 in DNA: TGCGCCAGCAGCCCAGGCAAGGCTAATGAAAAACTGTTTTTT. This sequence encodes CASSPGKANEKLFF.

The gene calls are TRBV9 and TRBJ1-2; the match to TRBD1 covers 8 bases. The V and J ends lost 1 base and 7 bases, in that order; junction bases with no gene match: 9. Germline loops: CDR1 SGDLS, CDR2 YYNGEE. The CDR3 spans 15 residues. The DNA for the CDR3 is TGTGCCAGCAGCGTATTGTTCGGGGGGACAGGTGGCTACACCTTC. Amino acid sequence: CASSVLFGGTGGYTF.

This sequence joins TRBV28 and TRBJ1-4; weak D call: TRBD1 (6 bases). V gave up 5 bases and J gave up 0 bases, with 7 bases separating them. The CDR3 is 14 amino acids. The V gene's germline CDR1 is MDHEN and CDR2 SYDVKM. DNA of the CDR3: TGTGCCAGCAGTACAGGGCCAACTAATGAAAAACTGTTTTTT. Translating it yields CASSTGPTNEKLFF.